The 21 T cell receptor beta chains below were found in one sample sequenced in a study of cytomegalovirus exposure and HLA in healthy donors. The PCR ran on 60 Vbeta and 13 Jbeta primers. Repertoires were generated with immunoSEQ multiplex PCR, while TCRdb's copy carries only in-frame clones and drops some. Of some 120,000 clones in the sample, more than 8% were seen once. Sequenced material: PBMCs. The receptors come from a man aged 40-50 years in good health and CMV-seronegative.

The chain links TRBV10-3 to TRBJ2-3, with 9 bases that match TRBD2. The germline V gene encodes CDR1 ENHRY and CDR2 SYGVKD. The CDR3 contains 16 residues. V lost 4 bases and J lost 3; bases outside the gene matches: 8. CDR3 region: CAISGPAGGLTDTQYF. The CDR3 DNA follows: TGTGCCATCAGTGGGCCAGCGGGGGGCCTAACAGATACGCAGTATTTT.

This rearrangement joins TRBV10-3 to TRBJ1-1; 10 nucleotides align to TRBD1. After removal of 10 bases from V and 3 bases from J, the junction contained 2 bases not matched to a gene. CDR1 is ENHRY, CDR2 SYGVKD, per germline. The CDR3 is made up of 12 amino acids. This CDR3 is CATGQGDTEAFF. The CDR3 DNA reads TGTGCCACCGGACAGGGGGACACTGAAGCTTTCTTT.

This clone was seen more than once but under ten times. The rearrangement links TRBV5-1 to TRBJ2-3, with TRBD1 matching over 9 bases. Germline V CDR1 and CDR2: SGHRS, YFSETQ. The CDR3 runs to 16 residues. Trimming took 2 bases from V and 3 from J; bases not matched to a gene: 7. CDR3 nucleotides: TGCGCCAGCAGCTTAGGACAGGGGATCATTACAGATACGCAGTATTTT. Amino acids: CASSLGQGIITDTQYF. The full variable domain, with the rest looked up from reference TRBV5-1 and TRBJ2-3, is KAGVTQTPRYLIKTRGQQVTLSCSPISGHRSVSWYQQTPGQGLQFLFEYFSETQRNKGNFPGRFSGRQFSNSRSEMNVSTLELGDSALYLCASSLGQGIITDTQYFGPGTRLTVL.

This rearrangement joins TRBV5-1 to TRBJ2-1; D is unresolved. The length of the CDR3 is 11 residues. V lost 2 bases and J 8 bases, leaving 5 bases between the germline ends. Germline CDR1 reads SGHRS; CDR2 reads YFSETQ. The CDR3 loop is CASSFRDEQFF. Here the CDR3 DNA reads TGCGCCAGCAGCTTTCGGGATGAGCAGTTCTTC.

This clone occurred a few times. This chain uses TRBV10-3 with TRBJ1-1; TRBD1 might be the D (6 bases). V dropped 4 bases and J dropped 4 bases, with 13 bases sitting between them. In germline, CDR1 is ENHRY, CDR2 SYGVKD. The CDR3 runs 14 residues. As DNA, the CDR3 is TGTGCCATCAGTGTGTTGCAGGGGACCACTGAAGCTTTCTTT. Its translation: CAISVLQGTTEAFF.

The chain links TRBV9 to TRBJ2-3, with TRBD2 identical over 8 bases. This CDR3 is built from 15 residues. V lost 4 bases, J lost 6 bases, and 10 bases stayed unmatched. The V gene's germline CDR1 is SGDLS and CDR2 YYNGEE. The CDR3 region has the DNA TGTGCCAGCAGCACGAGGAGCGGGGGAGTTGATACGCAGTATTTT. This codes for CASSTRSGGVDTQYF.

The chain links TRBV29-1 to TRBJ2-3, with a possible D match to TRBD1 (6 bases). Germline CDR1 reads SQVTM; CDR2 reads ANQGSEA. V dropped 4 bases and J dropped 6 bases, with 14 bases sitting between them. The CDR3 consists of 13 residues. This chain's CDR3 is CSVGDTGQDTQYF. CDR3 nucleotides: TGCAGCGTTGGAGACACTGGACAGGATACGCAGTATTTT.

CDR3 protein: CASSLVGTANYGYTF. The CDR3 DNA reads TGTGCCAGCAGCTTGGTAGGCACAGCTAACTATGGCTACACCTTC. The chain carries TRBV5-5 and TRBJ1-2; no clear D. V dropped 0 bases and J dropped 0 bases, with 9 bases sitting between them. Germline CDR1 SGHKS, CDR2 YYEKEE (reference sequence). CDR3 size: 15 residues.

This clone was observed a handful of times. The rearrangement uses TRBV10-3 and TRBJ2-7; D remains ambiguous. CDR1 and CDR2 from the germline V gene are ENHRY and SYGVKD. The V and J ends lost 11 bases and 1 base respectively, with 18 bases between them. This CDR3 spans 14 amino acids. For the CDR3, the DNA is TGTGCCTCCCTCCGAGCCGGTGAATCCTACGAGCAGTACTTC. Translated: CASLRAGESYEQYF.

The chain couples TRBV27 to TRBJ2-3, with D unresolved. Trimming removed 0 bases at V and 3 bases at J, with 7 bases between. The V gene's germline CDR1 is MNHEY and CDR2 SMNVEV (reference sequence). The CDR3 length is 14 residues. The CDR3 DNA sequence: TGTGCCAGCAGTTTATCCCCCCGGACAGATACGCAGTATTTT. Translating gives CASSLSPRTDTQYF.

The chain has TRBV5-1 and TRBJ2-2, with 9 nucleotides matching TRBD1. The CDR3 consists of 16 residues. V trimming: 3 bases; J trimming: 2 bases; junction bases outside the gene matches: 5. Looked up from germline, CDR1 is SGHRS and CDR2 is YFSETQ. CDR3 sequence: CASSSRQGVNTGELFF. For the CDR3, the DNA is TGCGCCAGCAGCTCGAGACAGGGGGTTAACACCGGGGAGCTGTTTTTT.

This clone has just a few counts. The chain employs TRBV13 and TRBJ1-6, with 7 bases fitting TRBD1. Looked up from germline, CDR1 is PRHDT and CDR2 is FYEKMQ (reference sequence). The CDR3 covers 15 residues. V dropped 5 bases and J dropped 3; count of bases not matched to a gene: 4. The CDR3, as DNA: TGTGCCAGCAGCGGCCGGGACAGCTATAATTCACCCCTCCACTTT. Its protein product is CASSGRDSYNSPLHF.

This clone was found a few times. V is TRBV19 and J is TRBJ2-3; TRBD1 is a possible D gene (7 bases). Germline-derived CDR1 and CDR2 are LNHDA and SQIVND (reference sequence). The CDR3 is 16 residues long. The V end was cut by 5 bases, the J end by 4 bases, with 19 bases between. The DNA for the CDR3 is TGTGCCAGTAGTCGAAGACAGGGAGGAGGCCCAGATACGCAGTATTTT. It codes for CASSRRQGGGPDTQYF.

This clone appeared a few times. This chain connects TRBV4-1 to TRBJ2-2, with D tentatively TRBD1 (5 bases). V lost 2 bases, J lost 2 bases, and 12 bases lay in between. CDR3 length: 16 residues. Germline V gene sequence: CDR1 MGHRA, CDR2 YSYEKL. CDR3 bases: TGCGCCAGCAGCCAATTTCTGACAGATAACACCGGGGAGCTGTTTTTT. As protein: CASSQFLTDNTGELFF.

V and J are TRBV7-9 and TRBJ1-3; D is unresolved. This CDR3 comprises 11 residues. The germline CDR1 and CDR2 sequences are SEHNR and FQNEAQ (reference sequence). Trimming removed 5 bases at V and 5 bases at J, with 4 bases between. CDR3 DNA sequence: TGTGCCAGCAGCCCTAGAAACACCATATATTTT. Its protein product is CASSPRNTIYF.

This chain uses TRBV7-6 with TRBJ2-2; 7 nucleotides align to TRBD2. Germline V gene data show CDR1 as SGHVS and CDR2 as FNYEAQ. J lost 2 bases, V lost 5 bases, and 11 bases had no gene match. This CDR3 has 17 amino acids. The CDR3 coding sequence is TGTGCCAGCAGCCCACTGAATGGACTAGATAACACCGGGGAGCTGTTTTTT. This sequence encodes CASSPLNGLDNTGELFF.

This clone was seen a few times. The rearrangement joins TRBV28 to TRBJ2-3; a weak D match, TRBD2 (6 bases). The CDR3 length is 14 residues. V was shortened by 6 bases and J by 2 bases, with 12 bases between the two germline ends. Germline lookup yields CDR1 MDHEN and CDR2 SYDVKM. DNA for the CDR3: TGTGCCAGCAGCTTAAGCGGGCCCACAGATACGCAGTATTTT. Its translation is CASSLSGPTDTQYF.

This chain links TRBV30 with TRBJ2-1, with 8 bases that match TRBD1. The CDR3 is made up of 17 amino acids. The junction had 11 bases not matched to a gene; V was cut back by 2 bases and J by 2 bases. The V gene's germline CDR1 is GTSNPN and CDR2 SVGIG (reference sequence). This CDR3 is CAWSPRTGSGTYNEQFF. As DNA, the CDR3 is TGTGCCTGGAGTCCTCGGACAGGGTCCGGCACCTACAATGAGCAGTTCTTC.

The genes are TRBV6-1 and TRBJ2-5; a weak D match, TRBD2 (6 bases). In germline, CDR1 is MNHNS, CDR2 SASEGT. Trimming took off 6 bases at V and 5 bases at J, with 13 bases between the two ends. The CDR3 has 13 residues. The CDR3 DNA is TGTGCCAGCAGCCGACTAGAGGCCGAGACCCAGTACTTC. Translation: CASSRLEAETQYF.

The rearrangement links TRBV28 to TRBJ2-1; TRBD1 is a possible D gene (5 bases). Germline assignment: CDR1 MDHEN and CDR2 SYDVKM. The CDR3 is made up of 11 amino acids. V lost 4 bases and J 12 bases, leaving 10 bases between the germline ends. The CDR3, as DNA: TGTGCCAGCAGTTCTTCCAGGGCGCAGTTCTTC. It yields the protein CASSSSRAQFF.

This clone was seen a single time. V gene TRBV7-9 combines with J gene TRBJ1-1; D is possibly TRBD1 (5 bases). The CDR3 extends over 15 amino acids. Germline V gives CDR1 SEHNR, CDR2 FQNEAQ (reference sequence). The germline V and J ends were trimmed by 4 bases and 1 base, with 13 bases remaining between them. The CDR3 DNA reads TGTGCCAGCAGCTGGGGGGGACGGAAGAACACTGAAGCTTTCTTT. This translates into CASSWGGRKNTEAFF.